This T cell receptor (beta chain) was sequenced in a study of blood T cell repertoires in COVID-19. Across the whole study: COVID-19 samples collected from the United States, Italy and Spain covered acute and convalescent phases. Sources were T cells, B-cell-depleted T cells, or PBMCs; the material itself was cDNA or gDNA.

As originally analysed: Nucleated cell number was recorded as an estimate derived from reference gene primer amplification. Only in-frame clones appear in the TCRdb table, and some are missing; sequencing was by immunoSEQ multiplex PCR. V and J calls plus clone size are reproduced from that table; the DNA served to infer D and trimming. Among under 250,000 clones, less than 90% were seen once, and the ten largest hold around 2.5%. Trimming removed 1 base from V and 2 bases from J; junction bases left unmatched: 9. Germline V gives CDR1 SGHAT, CDR2 FQNNGV. CDR3 length: 18 amino acids. The sequencing input was peripheral blood. This chain connects TRBV11-2 to TRBJ2-7, with 12 bases that match TRBD2. The receptor comes from a woman in her seventies with active or convalescent COVID-19. DNA for the CDR3: TGTGCCAGCAGCTTAGGCCCGGGACTAGCGGGCGGTACCTACGAGCAGTACTTC. The encoded protein is CASSLGPGLAGGTYEQYF.